Listed below are T cell receptor beta chains from one sample, sequenced in a study of T-cell memory formation after mild COVID-19. Each CDR3 protein is one row after TCRdb ran MiXCR on the 5' RACE reads. The sample holds 500,000 to 600,000 distinct CDR3 sequences; about a sixth are singletons and the top ten take around 12%. Sequencing was performed on PBMCs or a T cell subset sorted from them (not recorded which). The receptor source for this set is an adult woman who had mild COVID-19 (a few samples of this study predate the infection). Cell type and time point are not known. Both conserved end residues are part of each CDR3.

V gene: TRBV4-2
CDR3 protein: CASSPRTSEGEQFF

V gene: TRBV7-9
CDR3 protein: CASSPPTQPAQTGEQYF

V gene: TRBV5-4
CDR3 protein: CASSSPGGYEKETQYF

V gene: TRBV15
CDR3 protein: CATSIQGGGEQYF

V gene: TRBV5-4
CDR3 protein: CASSSDLINEKLFF

V gene: TRBV21-1
CDR3 protein: CASTGPLDNEQFF

V gene: TRBV18
CDR3 protein: CASSPLQGWYEQYF

V gene: TRBV9
CDR3 protein: CASSPRQVMNTGELFF

V gene: TRBV24-1
CDR3 protein: CATSEGLDTDTQYF

V gene: TRBV12-3/TRBV12-4
CDR3 protein: CASRLDTSYEQYF

V gene: TRBV5-6
CDR3 protein: CASSLFRDSSTDTQYF

V gene: TRBV6-2/TRBV6-3
CDR3 protein: CASSPRLAGAPVVHEQYF

V gene: TRBV2
CDR3 protein: CASSEALASGLEQFF

V gene: TRBV9
CDR3 protein: CASSVGAGGPAGELFF

V gene: TRBV24-1
CDR3 protein: CATSDPRTGQTSTDTQYF

V gene: TRBV20-1
CDR3 protein: CSAGGEQLIAKNIQYF

V gene: TRBV24-1
CDR3 protein: CATSDLRTESGNEQFF

V gene: TRBV7-2
CDR3 protein: CASSSQSATAKNIQYF

V gene: TRBV5-1
CDR3 protein: CASSLAVSYEQYF

V gene: TRBV7-9
CDR3 protein: CASRRGEAGYTF

V gene: TRBV20-1
CDR3 protein: CSAFPPGHPTGELFF

V gene: TRBV9
CDR3 protein: CASSVDGRNNEQFF

V gene: TRBV18
CDR3 protein: CASSPPAGAGEQYF

V gene: TRBV5-6
CDR3 protein: CASSPGHNQPQHF

V gene: TRBV7-3
CDR3 protein: CASSLGLGQNEQFF

V gene: TRBV14
CDR3 protein: CASSQIGGTYEQYF

V gene: TRBV4-1
CDR3 protein: CASSQETGDRGFKQYF

V gene: TRBV10-3
CDR3 protein: CAISDEEGYNEQFF

V gene: TRBV4-3
CDR3 protein: CASSHRIIWRDTDEQYF

V gene: TRBV12-3/TRBV12-4
CDR3 protein: CASSPTRGARLDTGELFF

V gene: TRBV19
CDR3 protein: CASSMGHKNTEAFF

V gene: TRBV7-8
CDR3 protein: CASAAGTPPYNEQFF

V gene: TRBV6-1
CDR3 protein: CASSESKGQPQHF

V gene: TRBV19
CDR3 protein: CASSIVGRYNEQFF

V gene: TRBV7-3
CDR3 protein: CASSLTGATPAGGLYTQYF

V gene: TRBV4-1
CDR3 protein: CASSQKIGDTSGYTF

V gene: TRBV2
CDR3 protein: CASRGTSYGYTF

V gene: TRBV25-1
CDR3 protein: CASSPGDVEQYF

V gene: TRBV5-4
CDR3 protein: CASSPGSRLASEQYF

V gene: TRBV29-1
CDR3 protein: CSVERRTRGETQYF

V gene: TRBV7-8
CDR3 protein: CASSFRGHGRVGHTGELFF

V gene: TRBV6-5
CDR3 protein: CASSYAGAVNEQFF

V gene: TRBV12-3/TRBV12-4
CDR3 protein: CASSGAGAYGYTF

V gene: TRBV10-3
CDR3 protein: CASRPTVAKNIQYF

V gene: TRBV27
CDR3 protein: CASSSGGGGTDTQYF

V gene: TRBV4-2
CDR3 protein: CASSQNSAYEQYF

V gene: TRBV5-1
CDR3 protein: CASSAPLAGGPTDTQYF

V gene: TRBV7-2
CDR3 protein: CASSPDGGRPYEQYF

V gene: TRBV24-1
CDR3 protein: CATETGSSTDTQYF

V gene: TRBV29-1
CDR3 protein: CSAQGLAGGIYEQYF

V gene: TRBV29-1
CDR3 protein: CSARKGTGSGNTIYF

V gene: TRBV6-2/TRBV6-3
CDR3 protein: CASSPRLSTSVSYEQYF

V gene: TRBV12-3/TRBV12-4
CDR3 protein: CASSSYPSYEQYF

V gene: TRBV29-1
CDR3 protein: CSAQGQEGTEAFF

V gene: TRBV4-3
CDR3 protein: CASSQQSGLAGGRTGELFF

V gene: TRBV6-6
CDR3 protein: CASSPPADTYNEQFF